The clone carrying this T cell receptor (beta chain) turned up a few times. The record originates from a study of cytotoxic CD8 clonotypes in ibrutinib-treated CLL. The V gene lost 5 bases and the J gene lost 7 bases, with 14 bases spanning the gap. The CDR3 spans 13 residues. Germline CDR1 MDHEN, CDR2 SYDVKM. Assay used: immunoSEQ multiplex PCR; TCRdb lists only in-frame clones, some missing. The table includes about 27,000 clones, roughly 69% detected once. The sequences come from PBMCs, collected after 24 months of ibrutinib treatment. The gene calls are TRBV28 and TRBJ1-2; no definite D call. The TCR comes from a human donor with chronic lymphocytic leukemia. The CDR3 reads CASSTSDIRGYTF. The DNA for the CDR3 is TGTGCCAGCAGTACCAGTGACATTCGTGGCTACACCTTC.